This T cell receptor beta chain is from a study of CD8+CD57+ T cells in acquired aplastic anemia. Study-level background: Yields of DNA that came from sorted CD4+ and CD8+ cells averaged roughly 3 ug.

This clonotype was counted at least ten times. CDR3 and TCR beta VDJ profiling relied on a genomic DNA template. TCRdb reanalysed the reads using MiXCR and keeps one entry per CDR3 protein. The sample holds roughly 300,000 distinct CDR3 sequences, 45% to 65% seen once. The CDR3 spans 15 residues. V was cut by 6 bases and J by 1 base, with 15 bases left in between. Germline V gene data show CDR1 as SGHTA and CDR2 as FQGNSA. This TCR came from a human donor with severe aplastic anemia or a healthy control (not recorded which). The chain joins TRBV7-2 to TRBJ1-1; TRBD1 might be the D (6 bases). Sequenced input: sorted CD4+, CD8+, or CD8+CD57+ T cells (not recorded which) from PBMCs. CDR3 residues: CASSFRGGGNTEAFF. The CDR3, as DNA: TGTGCCAGCAGTTTTCGAGGGGGAGGGAACACTGAAGCTTTCTTT.